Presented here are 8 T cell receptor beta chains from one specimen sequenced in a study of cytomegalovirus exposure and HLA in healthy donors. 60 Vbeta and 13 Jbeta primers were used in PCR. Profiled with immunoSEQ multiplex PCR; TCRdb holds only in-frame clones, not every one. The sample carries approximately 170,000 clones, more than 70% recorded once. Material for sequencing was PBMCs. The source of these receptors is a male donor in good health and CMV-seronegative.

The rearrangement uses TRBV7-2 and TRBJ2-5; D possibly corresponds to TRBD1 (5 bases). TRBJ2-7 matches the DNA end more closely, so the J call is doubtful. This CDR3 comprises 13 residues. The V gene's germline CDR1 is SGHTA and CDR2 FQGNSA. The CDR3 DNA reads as TGTGCCAGCAGCTTCCAGGGATCCTACGAGCAGTACTTC. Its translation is CASSFQGSYEQYF.

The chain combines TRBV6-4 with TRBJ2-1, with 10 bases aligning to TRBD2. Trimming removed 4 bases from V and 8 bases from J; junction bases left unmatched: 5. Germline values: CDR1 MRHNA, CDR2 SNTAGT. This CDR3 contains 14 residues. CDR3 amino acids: CASSGTSGVDEQFF. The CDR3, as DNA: TGTGCCAGCAGTGGCACTAGCGGGGTCGATGAGCAGTTCTTC.

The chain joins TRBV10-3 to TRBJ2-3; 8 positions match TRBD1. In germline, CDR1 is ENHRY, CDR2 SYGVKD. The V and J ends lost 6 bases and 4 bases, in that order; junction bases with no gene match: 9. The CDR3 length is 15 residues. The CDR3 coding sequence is TGTGCCATCAGAGGCGACAGGGGTGGCTCAGATACGCAGTATTTT. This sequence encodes CAIRGDRGGSDTQYF.

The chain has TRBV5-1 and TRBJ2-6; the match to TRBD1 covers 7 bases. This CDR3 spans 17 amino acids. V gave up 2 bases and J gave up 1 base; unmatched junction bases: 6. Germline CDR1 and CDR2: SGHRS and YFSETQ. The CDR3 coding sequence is TGCGCCAGCAGCTTCAGGACAGGTCTATCTGGGGCCAACGTCCTGACTTTC. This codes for CASSFRTGLSGANVLTF.

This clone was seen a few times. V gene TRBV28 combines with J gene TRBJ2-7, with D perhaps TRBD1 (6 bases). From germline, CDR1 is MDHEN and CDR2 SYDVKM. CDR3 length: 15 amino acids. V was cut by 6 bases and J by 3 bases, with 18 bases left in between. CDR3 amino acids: CASSPGELRGYEQYF. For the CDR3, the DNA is TGTGCCAGCAGCCCAGGGGAACTACGGGGCTACGAGCAGTACTTC.

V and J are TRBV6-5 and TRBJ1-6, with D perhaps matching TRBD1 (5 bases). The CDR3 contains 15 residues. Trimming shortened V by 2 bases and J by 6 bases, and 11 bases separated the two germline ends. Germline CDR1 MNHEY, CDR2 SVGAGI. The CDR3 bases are TGTGCCAGCAGTTACGCGGGGACCCCTAATTCACCCCTCCACTTT. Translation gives CASSYAGTPNSPLHF.

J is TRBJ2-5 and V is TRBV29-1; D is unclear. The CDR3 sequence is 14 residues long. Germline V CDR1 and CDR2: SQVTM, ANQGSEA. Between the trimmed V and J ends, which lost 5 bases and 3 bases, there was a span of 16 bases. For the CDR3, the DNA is TGCAGCGTTCTCCCGCAGACAAAGAAAGAGACCCAGTACTTC. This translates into CSVLPQTKKETQYF. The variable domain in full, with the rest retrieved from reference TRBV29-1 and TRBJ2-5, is SAVISQKPSRDICQRGTSLTIQCQVDSQVTMMFWYRQQPGQSLTLIATANQGSEATYESGFVIDKFPISRPNLTFSTLTVSNMSPEDSSIYLCSVLPQTKKETQYFGPGTRLLVL.

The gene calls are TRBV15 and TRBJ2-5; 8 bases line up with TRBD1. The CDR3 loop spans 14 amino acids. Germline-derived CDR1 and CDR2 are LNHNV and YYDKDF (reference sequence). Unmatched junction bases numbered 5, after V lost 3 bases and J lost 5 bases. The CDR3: CATSSGQGGETQYF. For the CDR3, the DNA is TGTGCCACCAGCAGCGGACAGGGCGGTGAGACCCAGTACTTC.